These T cell receptor beta chains were read from a single sample in a study of beta chain features in type 1 diabetes. Profiling relied on immunoSEQ multiplex PCR, and the TCRdb table lists in-frame clones only, not all of them. The sample consists of under 350,000 clones, roughly 24% of them appearing once. Sequencing was performed on naive CD4+ T cells from blood. These receptors were collected from a woman aged 30 to 39 with type 1 diabetes. Both conserved end residues are trimmed from each CDR3. Clone size is shown for a subset of rows, as once, few, many or a class of expanded clone.

V	J	size	CDR3
TRBV7-8	TRBJ1-1	NA	ASSLTRGKNTEAF
TRBV18	TRBJ1-4	NA	ASSPWEGREKLF
TRBV9	TRBJ1-5	few	ASSARGNQPQH
TRBV4-2	TRBJ2-1	few	ASSPPDLRDSYNEQF
TRBV30	TRBJ2-2	NA	AWSKKGDNTGELF
TRBV4-1	TRBJ2-3	NA	ASSQDSPAGVVTDTQY
TRBV2	TRBJ2-4	NA	ASRFRASSYDIQY
TRBV15	TRBJ2-3	NA	ATTLAGADTQY
TRBV18	TRBJ2-5	NA	ASSPGDLADQETQY
TRBV28	TRBJ2-4	NA	ASRAGGFIQY
TRBV9	TRBJ2-5	few	ASSERTSGSQETQY
TRBV5-4	TRBJ1-3	few	ASSLTGSGNTIY
TRBV6-1	TRBJ2-5	NA	ASSGTGRETQY
TRBV2	TRBJ2-1	NA	ASRGLAGNEQF
TRBV25-1	TRBJ1-2	NA	ASSDPGTGEHGYT
TRBV15	TRBJ1-3	few	ATSGGQGNSGNTIY
TRBV15	TRBJ2-3	NA	ATSRDPPGRGASTDTQY
TRBV7-9	TRBJ2-7	NA	ASSLAGAGIEQY
TRBV2	TRBJ1-4	NA	ASMREVLRVERLF
TRBV29-1	TRBJ2-1	NA	SGSRDRGFNEQF
TRBV5-4	TRBJ2-7	NA	ASSGRRTSGREAYEQY
TRBV13	TRBJ2-6	few	ASSLGRTGEAGANVLT
TRBV28	TRBJ2-7	few	ASSSGLAGEQY
TRBV19	TRBJ2-1	few	ASSIGGGPNEQF
TRBV5-4	TRBJ1-2	NA	ASSLEHRGYYGYT
TRBV7-8	TRBJ2-7	few	ASSLPPLSYEQY
TRBV28	TRBJ2-5	NA	ASSLGLAEPETQY
TRBV9	TRBJ1-5	NA	ASSVGQNSNQPQH
TRBV29-1	TRBJ2-3	NA	SVEGRRGLDTDTQY
TRBV5-1	TRBJ1-1	NA	ASSQGTGTIRAEAF
TRBV5-4	TRBJ2-5	few	ASSSLAGGETQY
TRBV18	TRBJ2-7	few	ASSLPGSSYEQY
TRBV27	TRBJ2-2	NA	ASSLMSVNTGELF
TRBV5-1	TRBJ1-1	NA	ASSGQENTEAF
TRBV6-5	TRBJ2-5	few	ASSYSRGWETQY
TRBV7-2	TRBJ1-1	NA	ASSLGSGDTEAF
TRBV13	TRBJ1-3	NA	ASSSAEGDGNTIY
TRBV20-1	TRBJ2-1	NA	SAQGPLEQF
TRBV30	TRBJ1-5	NA	AWRLVEGPQH
TRBV10-3	TRBJ2-7	NA	AIRAGQGEEQY
TRBV27	TRBJ2-2	NA	ASSKLADGTGELF
TRBV18	TRBJ2-1	NA	ASSPWERQFVEQF
TRBV5-4	TRBJ1-1	NA	ASSLDRGAGNTEAF
TRBV2	TRBJ2-1	few	ASVSEESYNEQF
TRBV7-3	TRBJ2-2	few	ASSFQGGADTGELF
TRBV7-9	TRBJ2-3	NA	ASSYGQSTDTQY
TRBV5-1	TRBJ2-3	NA	ASSSREGEDTQY
TRBV30	TRBJ1-2	few	AWNPGPNYGYT
TRBV5-1	TRBJ2-5	NA	ASKPSGSWRARETQY
TRBV7-3	TRBJ2-3	NA	ASSLVGDTQY
TRBV28	TRBJ1-4	NA	ASSLQGLVEKLF
TRBV7-9	TRBJ2-5	few	ASSLRPGLGVQETQY
TRBV18	TRBJ1-1	NA	ASSPKGGADTEAF
TRBV7-8	TRBJ2-3	few	ASRETSATDTQY
TRBV4-2	TRBJ1-4	NA	ASSQEEGHAEKLF
TRBV28	TRBJ2-7	NA	ASSLDSGQDNEQY
TRBV29-1	TRBJ1-1	few	SGQGHTEAF
TRBV5-1	TRBJ1-4	NA	ASSSGDSNEKLF